This T cell receptor beta chain is from a study of blood T cell repertoires in COVID-19. Unmatched junction bases numbered 9, after V lost 7 bases and J lost 4 bases. CDR1 is WNHNN, CDR2 SYGVQD, per germline (reference sequence). The CDR3 covers 14 residues. This table comes from immunoSEQ multiplex PCR, and its TCRdb copy is limited to in-frame clones, with some not included. The sample yields over 250,000 clones, roughly 90% seen once. The V call is TRBV10-1, the J call TRBJ1-1, with 7 positions matching TRBD1. The receptor comes from a woman aged 55-70 years who had recovered from COVID-19. Specimen: PBMCs or T cells enriched from blood (not recorded which). Written as DNA, the CDR3 is TGCGCCAGCACCAAGGGGGCAGGAAGCACTGAAGCTTTCTTT. Protein sequence: CASTKGAGSTEAFF.